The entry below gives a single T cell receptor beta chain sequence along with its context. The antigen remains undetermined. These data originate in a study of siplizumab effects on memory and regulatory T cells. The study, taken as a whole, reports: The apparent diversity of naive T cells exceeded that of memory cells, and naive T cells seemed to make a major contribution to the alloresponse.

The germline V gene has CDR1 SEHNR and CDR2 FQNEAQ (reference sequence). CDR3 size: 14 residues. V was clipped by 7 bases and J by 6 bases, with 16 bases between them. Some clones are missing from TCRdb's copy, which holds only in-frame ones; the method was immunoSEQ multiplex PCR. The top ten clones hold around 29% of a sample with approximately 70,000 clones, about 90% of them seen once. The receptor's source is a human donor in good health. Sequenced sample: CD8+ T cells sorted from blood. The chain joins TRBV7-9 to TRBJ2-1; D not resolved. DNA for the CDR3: TGTGCCAGCATGTTCGGCCCAACGGGCAATGAGCAGTTCTTC. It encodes CASMFGPTGNEQFF.